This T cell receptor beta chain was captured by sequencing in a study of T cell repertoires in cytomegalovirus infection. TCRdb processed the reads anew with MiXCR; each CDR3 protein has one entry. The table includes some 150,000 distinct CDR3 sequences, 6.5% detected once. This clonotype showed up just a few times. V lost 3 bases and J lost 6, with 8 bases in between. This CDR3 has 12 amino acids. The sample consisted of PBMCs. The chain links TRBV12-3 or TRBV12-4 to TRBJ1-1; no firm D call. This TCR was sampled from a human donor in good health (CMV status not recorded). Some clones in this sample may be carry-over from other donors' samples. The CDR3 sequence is CASSFFPSEAFF. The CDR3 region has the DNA TGTGCCAGCAGTTTCTTCCCATCTGAAGCTTTCTTT.